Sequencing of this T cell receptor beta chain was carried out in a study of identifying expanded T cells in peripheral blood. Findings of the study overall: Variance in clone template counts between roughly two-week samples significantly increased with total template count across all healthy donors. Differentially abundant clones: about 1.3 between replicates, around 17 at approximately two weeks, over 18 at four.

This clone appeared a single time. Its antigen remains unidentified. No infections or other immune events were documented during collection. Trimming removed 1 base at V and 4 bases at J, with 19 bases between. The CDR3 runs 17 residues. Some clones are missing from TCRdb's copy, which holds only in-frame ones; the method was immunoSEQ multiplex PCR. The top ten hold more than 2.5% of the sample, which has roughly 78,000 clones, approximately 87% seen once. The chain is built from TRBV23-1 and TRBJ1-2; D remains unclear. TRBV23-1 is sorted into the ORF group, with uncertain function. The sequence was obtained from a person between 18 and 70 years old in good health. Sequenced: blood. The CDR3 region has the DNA TGCGCCAGCAGTCAATACCCCTGGAAGGGTGTAAGCTATGGCTACACCTTC. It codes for CASSQYPWKGVSYGYTF.